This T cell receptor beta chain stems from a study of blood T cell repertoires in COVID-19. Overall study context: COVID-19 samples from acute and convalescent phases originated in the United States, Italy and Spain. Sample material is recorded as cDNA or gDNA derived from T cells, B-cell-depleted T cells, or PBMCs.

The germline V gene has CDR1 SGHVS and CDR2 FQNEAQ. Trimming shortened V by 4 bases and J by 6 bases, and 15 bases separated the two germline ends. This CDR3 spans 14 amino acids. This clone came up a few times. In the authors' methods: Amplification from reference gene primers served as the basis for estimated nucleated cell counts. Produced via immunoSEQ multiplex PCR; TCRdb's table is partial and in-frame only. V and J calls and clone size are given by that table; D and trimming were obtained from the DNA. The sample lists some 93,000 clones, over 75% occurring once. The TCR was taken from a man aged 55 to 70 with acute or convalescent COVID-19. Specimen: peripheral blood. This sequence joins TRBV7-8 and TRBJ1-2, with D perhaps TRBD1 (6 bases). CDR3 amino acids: CASSSTGLQDGYTF. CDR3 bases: TGTGCCAGCAGCTCCACAGGGTTACAAGATGGCTACACCTTC.